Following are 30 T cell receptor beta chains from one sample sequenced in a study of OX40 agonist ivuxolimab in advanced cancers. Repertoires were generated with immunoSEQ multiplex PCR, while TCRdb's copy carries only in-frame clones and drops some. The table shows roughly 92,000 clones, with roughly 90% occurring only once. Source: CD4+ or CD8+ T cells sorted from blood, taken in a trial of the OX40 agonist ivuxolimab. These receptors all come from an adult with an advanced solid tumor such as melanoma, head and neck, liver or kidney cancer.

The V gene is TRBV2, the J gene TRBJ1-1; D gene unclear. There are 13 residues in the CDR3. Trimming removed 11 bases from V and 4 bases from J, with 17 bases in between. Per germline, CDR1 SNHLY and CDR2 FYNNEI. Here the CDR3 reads CARRVGTGTEAFF. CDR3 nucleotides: TGTGCCCGACGGGTGGGTACGGGCACTGAAGCTTTCTTT.

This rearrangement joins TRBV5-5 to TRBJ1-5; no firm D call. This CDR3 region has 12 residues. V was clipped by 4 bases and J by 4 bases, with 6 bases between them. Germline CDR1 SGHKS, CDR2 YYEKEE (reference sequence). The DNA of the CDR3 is TGTGCCAGCAGCGCGGGGAATCAGCCCCAGCATTTT. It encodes CASSAGNQPQHF.

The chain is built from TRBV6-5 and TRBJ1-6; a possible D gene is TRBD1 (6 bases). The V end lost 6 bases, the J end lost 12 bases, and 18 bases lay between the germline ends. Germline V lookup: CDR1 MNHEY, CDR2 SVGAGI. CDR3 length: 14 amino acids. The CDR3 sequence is CASSYGGQTRPLHF. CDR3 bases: TGTGCCAGCAGCTACGGGGGACAAACGAGACCCCTCCACTTT.

In DNA, the CDR3 is TGTGCCAGCAGCTTGGGTTCGAGGGAGCAGTACTTC. This sequence encodes CASSLGSREQYF. The rearrangement links TRBV5-4 to TRBJ2-7; D unclear. Germline V CDR1 and CDR2: SGHNT, YYREEE (reference sequence). V shed 0 bases and J shed 7 bases, with 8 bases lying between them. The CDR3 sequence is 12 residues long.

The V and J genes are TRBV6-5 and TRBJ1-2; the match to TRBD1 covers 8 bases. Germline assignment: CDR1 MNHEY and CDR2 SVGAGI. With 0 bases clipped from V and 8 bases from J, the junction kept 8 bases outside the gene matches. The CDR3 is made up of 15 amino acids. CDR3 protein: CASSYSGQGVWGYTF. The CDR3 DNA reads TGTGCCAGCAGTTACTCAGGACAGGGTGTCTGGGGCTACACCTTC.

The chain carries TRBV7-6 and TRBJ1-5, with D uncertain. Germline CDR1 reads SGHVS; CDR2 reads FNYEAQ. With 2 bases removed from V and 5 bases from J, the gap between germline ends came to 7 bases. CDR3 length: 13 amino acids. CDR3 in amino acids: CASSLNNYQPQHF. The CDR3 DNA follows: TGTGCCAGCAGCTTAAATAACTATCAGCCCCAGCATTTT.

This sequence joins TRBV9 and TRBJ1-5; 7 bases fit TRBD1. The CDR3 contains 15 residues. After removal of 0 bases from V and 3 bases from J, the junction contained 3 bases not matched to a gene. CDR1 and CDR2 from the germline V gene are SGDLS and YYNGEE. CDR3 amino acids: CASSVGGTVNQPQHF. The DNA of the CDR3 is TGTGCCAGCAGCGTAGGGGGGACAGTCAATCAGCCCCAGCATTTT. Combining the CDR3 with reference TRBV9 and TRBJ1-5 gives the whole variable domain DSGVTQTPKHLITATGQRVTLRCSPRSGDLSVYWYQQSLDQGLQFLIQYYNGEERAKGNILERFSAQQFPDLHSELNLSSLELGDSALYFCASSVGGTVNQPQHFGDGTRLSIL.

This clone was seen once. The CDR3 sequence is CASSQDGPYEQYF. The CDR3 region has the DNA TGCGCCAGCAGCCAAGACGGGCCCTACGAGCAGTACTTC. V and J are TRBV4-1 and TRBJ2-7; D gene unclear. CDR1 is MGHRA and CDR2 is YSYEKL in the germline V gene. Trimming stripped 0 bases from V and 2 bases from J, with 5 bases between. The length of the CDR3 is 13 residues.

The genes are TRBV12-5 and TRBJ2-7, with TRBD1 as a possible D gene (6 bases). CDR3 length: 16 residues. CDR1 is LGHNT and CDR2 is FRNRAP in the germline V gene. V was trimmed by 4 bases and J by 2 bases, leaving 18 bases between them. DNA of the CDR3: TGTGCTAGTGGTTCGACGACAGGCAAGCCTCCCTACGAGCAGTACTTC. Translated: CASGSTTGKPPYEQYF.

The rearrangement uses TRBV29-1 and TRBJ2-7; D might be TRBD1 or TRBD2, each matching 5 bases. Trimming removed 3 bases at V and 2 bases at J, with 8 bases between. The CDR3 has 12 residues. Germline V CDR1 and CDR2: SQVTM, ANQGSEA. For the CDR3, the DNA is TGCAGCGTTGAGGAGGACACCTACGAGCAGTACTTC. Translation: CSVEEDTYEQYF.

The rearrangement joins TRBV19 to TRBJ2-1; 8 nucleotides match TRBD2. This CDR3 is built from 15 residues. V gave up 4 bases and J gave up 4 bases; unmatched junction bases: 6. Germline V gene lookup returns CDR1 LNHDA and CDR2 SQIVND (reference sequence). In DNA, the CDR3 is TGTGCCAGTAGTACGGCGGGGGGCCGGTACAATGAGCAGTTCTTC. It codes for CASSTAGGRYNEQFF.

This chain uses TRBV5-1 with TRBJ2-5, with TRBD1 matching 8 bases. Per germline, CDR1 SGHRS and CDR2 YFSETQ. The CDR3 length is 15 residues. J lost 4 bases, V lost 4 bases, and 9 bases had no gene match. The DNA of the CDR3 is TGCGCCAGCAGCGGCCGACAGGGGATCGGAGAGACCCAGTACTTC. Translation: CASSGRQGIGETQYF.

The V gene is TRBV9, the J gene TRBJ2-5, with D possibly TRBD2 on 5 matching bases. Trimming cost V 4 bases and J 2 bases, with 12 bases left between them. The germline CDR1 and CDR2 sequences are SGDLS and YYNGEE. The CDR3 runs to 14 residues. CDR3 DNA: TGTGCCAGCAGCCCCGGACTCGCACAAGAGACCCAGTACTTC. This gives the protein CASSPGLAQETQYF.

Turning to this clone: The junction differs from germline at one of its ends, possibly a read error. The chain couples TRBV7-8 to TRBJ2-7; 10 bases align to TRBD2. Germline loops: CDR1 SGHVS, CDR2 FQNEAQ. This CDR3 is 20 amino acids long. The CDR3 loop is CASTLSATGRSGRAPYEQYF. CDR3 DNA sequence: TGTGCCAGCACCTTATCGGCCACCGGGAGGAGCGGGAGGGCCCCCTACGAGCAGTACTTC.

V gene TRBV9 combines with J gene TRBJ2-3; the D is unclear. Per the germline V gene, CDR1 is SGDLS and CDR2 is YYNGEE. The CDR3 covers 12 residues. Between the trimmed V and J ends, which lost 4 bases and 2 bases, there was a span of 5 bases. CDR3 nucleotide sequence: TGTGCCAGCAGCCTCTACACAGATACGCAGTATTTT. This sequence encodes CASSLYTDTQYF.

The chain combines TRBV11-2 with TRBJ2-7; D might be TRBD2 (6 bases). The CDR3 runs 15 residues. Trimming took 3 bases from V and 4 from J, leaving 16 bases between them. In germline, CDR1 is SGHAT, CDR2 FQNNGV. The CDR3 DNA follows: TGTGCCAGCAGCTTGACCGGAGGGCCCAATTACGAGCAGTACTTC. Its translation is CASSLTGGPNYEQYF.

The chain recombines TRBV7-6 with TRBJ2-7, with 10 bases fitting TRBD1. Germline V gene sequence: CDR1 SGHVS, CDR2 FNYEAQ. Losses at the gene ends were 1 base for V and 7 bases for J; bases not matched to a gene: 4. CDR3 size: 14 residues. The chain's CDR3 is CASSLGDRGHEQYF. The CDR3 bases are TGTGCCAGCAGCTTAGGGGACAGGGGCCATGAGCAGTACTTC.

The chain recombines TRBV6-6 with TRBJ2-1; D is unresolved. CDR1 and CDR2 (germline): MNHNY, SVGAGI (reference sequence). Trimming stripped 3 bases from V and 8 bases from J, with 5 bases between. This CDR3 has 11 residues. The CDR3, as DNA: TGTGCCAGCAGTTATGGGTATGAGCAGTTCTTC. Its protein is CASSYGYEQFF.

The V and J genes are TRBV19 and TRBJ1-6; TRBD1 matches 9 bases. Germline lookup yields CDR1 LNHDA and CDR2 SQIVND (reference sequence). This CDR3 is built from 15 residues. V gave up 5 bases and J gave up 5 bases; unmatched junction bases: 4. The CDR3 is CASSFWTGDNSPLHF. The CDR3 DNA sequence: TGTGCCAGTAGTTTCTGGACAGGGGATAATTCACCCCTCCACTTT.

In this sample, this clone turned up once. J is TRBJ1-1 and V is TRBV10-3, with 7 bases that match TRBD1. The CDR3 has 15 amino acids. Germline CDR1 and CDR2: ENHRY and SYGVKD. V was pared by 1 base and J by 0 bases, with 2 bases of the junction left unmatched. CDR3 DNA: TGTGCCATCAGTGAGTGGACAGGATTGAACACTGAAGCTTTCTTT. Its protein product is CAISEWTGLNTEAFF.

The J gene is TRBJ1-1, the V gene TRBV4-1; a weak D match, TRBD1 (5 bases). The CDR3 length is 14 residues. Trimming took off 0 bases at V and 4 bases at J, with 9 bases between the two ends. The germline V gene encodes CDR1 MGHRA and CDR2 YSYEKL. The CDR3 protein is CASSQDRGGTEAFF. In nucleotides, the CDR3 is TGCGCCAGCAGCCAAGATCGCGGGGGCACTGAAGCTTTCTTT.

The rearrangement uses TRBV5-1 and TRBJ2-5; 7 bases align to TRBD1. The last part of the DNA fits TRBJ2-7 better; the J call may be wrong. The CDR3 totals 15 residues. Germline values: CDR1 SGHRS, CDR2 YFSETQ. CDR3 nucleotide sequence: TGCGCCAGCAGCTTGGACCCAGGGGGAAGCTACGAGCAGTACTTC. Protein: CASSLDPGGSYEQYF.

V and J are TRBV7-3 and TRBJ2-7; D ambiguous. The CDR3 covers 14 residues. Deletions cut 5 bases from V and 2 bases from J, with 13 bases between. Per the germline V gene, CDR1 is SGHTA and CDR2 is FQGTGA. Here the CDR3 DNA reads TGTGCCAGCAGCCCCACAGTGTCAGCCTACGAGCAGTACTTC. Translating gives CASSPTVSAYEQYF.

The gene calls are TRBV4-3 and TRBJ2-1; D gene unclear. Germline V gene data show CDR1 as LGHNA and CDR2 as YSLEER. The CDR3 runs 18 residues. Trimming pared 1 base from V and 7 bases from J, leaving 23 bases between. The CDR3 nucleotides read TGCGCCAGCAGCCAAGCCGATCTAGACCGCTGGCCTAATAATGAGCAGTTCTTC. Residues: CASSQADLDRWPNNEQFF.

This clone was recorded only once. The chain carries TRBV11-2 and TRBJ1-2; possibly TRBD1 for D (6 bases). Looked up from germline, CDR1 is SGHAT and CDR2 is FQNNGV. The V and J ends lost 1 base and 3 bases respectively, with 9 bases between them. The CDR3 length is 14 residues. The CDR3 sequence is CASSLVQGYYGYTF. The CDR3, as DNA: TGTGCCAGCAGCTTAGTCCAGGGGTACTATGGCTACACCTTC.

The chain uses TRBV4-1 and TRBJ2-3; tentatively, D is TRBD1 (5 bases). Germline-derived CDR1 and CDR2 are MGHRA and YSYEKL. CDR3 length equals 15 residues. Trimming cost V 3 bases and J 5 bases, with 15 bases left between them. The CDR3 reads CASSHRIREVDTQYF. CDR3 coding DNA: TGCGCCAGCAGCCATCGAATCAGGGAAGTAGATACGCAGTATTTT.

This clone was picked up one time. In nucleotides, the CDR3 is TGCGCCAGCAGCCAAGAGATGGGGCGTGAGCAGTTCTTC. Translated, it gives CASSQEMGREQFF. The chain is built from TRBV4-1 and TRBJ2-1; possibly TRBD1 for D (5 bases). The CDR3 extends over 13 amino acids. Germline loops: CDR1 MGHRA, CDR2 YSYEKL. Trimming took off 0 bases at V and 9 bases at J, with 9 bases between the two ends.

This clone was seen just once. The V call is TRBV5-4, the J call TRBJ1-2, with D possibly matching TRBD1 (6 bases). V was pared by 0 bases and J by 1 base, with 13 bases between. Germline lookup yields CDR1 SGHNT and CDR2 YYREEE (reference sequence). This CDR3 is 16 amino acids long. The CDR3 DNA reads TGTGCCAGCAGCTTGGACGGGGGGCGCTTTAACTATGGCTACACCTTC. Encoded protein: CASSLDGGRFNYGYTF.

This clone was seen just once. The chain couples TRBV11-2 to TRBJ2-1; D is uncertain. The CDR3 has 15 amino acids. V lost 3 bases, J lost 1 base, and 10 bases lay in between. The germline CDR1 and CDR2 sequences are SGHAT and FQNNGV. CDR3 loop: CASSFQEWSYNEQFF. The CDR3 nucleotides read TGTGCCAGCAGCTTTCAGGAGTGGTCCTACAATGAGCAGTTCTTC.

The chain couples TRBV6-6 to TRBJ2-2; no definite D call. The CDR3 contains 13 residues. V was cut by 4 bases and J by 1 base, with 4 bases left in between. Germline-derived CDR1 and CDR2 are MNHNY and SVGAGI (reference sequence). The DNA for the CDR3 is TGTGCCAGCAGTTTCGGGAACACCGGGGAGCTGTTTTTT. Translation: CASSFGNTGELFF.